This T cell receptor beta chain was documented in a study of blood T cell repertoires in COVID-19. Study-wide context: The United States, Italy and Spain were the sources of the acute and convalescent COVID-19 samples.

V gave up 2 bases and J gave up 4 bases, with 17 bases separating them. Germline assignment: CDR1 KGHSH and CDR2 LQKENI. The CDR3 runs 16 residues. Per the authors' pipeline: How many nucleated cells were present was estimated from reference gene primer amplification. TCRdb's table, derived via immunoSEQ multiplex PCR, lists solely in-frame clones and lacks some. V and J calls and clone size are copied from that table; D and trimming were computed from the DNA. Here the sample spans approximately 110,000 clones, 81% being singletons. This clone has just a few counts. The chain is built from TRBV18 and TRBJ1-2; D gene uncertain. The receptor's source is an elderly man with acute or convalescent COVID-19. The sequencing sample was made of peripheral blood. CDR3 loop: CASSPAGSRPSYGYTF. The CDR3 DNA sequence: TGTGCCAGCTCACCAGCCGGGTCCCGGCCCTCCTATGGCTACACCTTC.